These 23 T cell receptor beta chains came from one sample sequenced in a study of tumor-infiltrating lymphocytes in oesophageal squamous cell carcinoma. TCRdb re-analysed the PCR reads in MiXCR, keeping a single row per CDR3 protein. The sample holds 15,000 to 20,000 distinct CDR3 sequences, over 40% seen once. The specimen sequenced was normal esophageal tissue next to the tumor. The receptors here all came from a male donor with esophageal squamous cell carcinoma.

This clonotype was counted a few times. The chain is built from TRBV29-1 and TRBJ1-2, with no clear D. Germline V gene data show CDR1 as SQVTM and CDR2 as ANQGSEA. V shed 8 bases and J shed 2 bases, with 9 bases lying between them. This CDR3 is 11 amino acids long. CDR3 coding DNA: TGCAGCACCCACGGGAACTATGGCTACACCTTC. It encodes CSTHGNYGYTF.

Judged by abundance, this clonotype is medium-sized (0.01 to 0.1%). The genes are TRBV12-3 or TRBV12-4 and TRBJ2-3; TRBD1 or TRBD2 may be the D gene (5 bases each). V lost 4 bases and J 0 bases, leaving 11 bases between the germline ends. The CDR3 totals 15 residues. The CDR3 bases are TGTGCCAGCAGTTATGTGTGGGACAGCACAGATACGCAGTATTTT. Protein: CASSYVWDSTDTQYF.

The rearrangement links TRBV7-6 to TRBJ2-5; D perhaps matches TRBD2 (7 bases). CDR3 length: 16 amino acids. Trimming shortened V by 2 bases and J by 13 bases, and 26 bases separated the two germline ends. Germline V lookup: CDR1 SGHVS, CDR2 FNYEAQ. Here the CDR3 DNA reads TGTGCCAGCAGCTTAATTTCGGCGGGGGACACCGGGGAGCTGTACTTC. Its protein is CASSLISAGDTGELYF.

A note on this clonotype: The conserved final phenylalanine or tryptophan is absent from the CDR3, which likely points to a read error. It is unclear where the CDR3 begins or ends on the DNA, so no DNA is shown, and the CDR3 is as TCRdb lists it. The chain is built from TRBV7-4 and TRBJ2-3; TRBD2, as called in the table, went unchecked against the DNA. Germline values: CDR1 SGHVT, CDR2 SQSDAQ. The CDR3 sequence runs 17 residues, both termini included. This chain's CDR3 is CASSHFRGGTDTQYFGP.

This sequence joins TRBV28 and TRBJ2-5, with D tentatively TRBD1 (6 bases). The tail of the sequence fits TRBJ1-2 better, so the J call may be wrong. Germline CDR1 MDHEN, CDR2 SYDVKM. The length of the CDR3 is 17 residues. The CDR3 here is CASSSSGGGVTNYGYTF. Here the CDR3 DNA reads TGTGCCAGCAGTTCGTCGGGAGGGGGGGTCACTAACTATGGCTACACCTTC.

The table lists this clonotype with a count of one. V gene TRBV7-2 combines with J gene TRBJ2-7; 13 bases map to TRBD2. TRBJ2-1 matches the DNA end more closely, so the J call is doubtful. Per germline, CDR1 SGHTA and CDR2 FQGNSA. The CDR3 spans 16 residues. The CDR3 nucleotides read TGTGCCAGCAGGGCTACTAGCGGGGGGGCTTACAATGAGCAGTTCTTC. Encoded protein: CASRATSGGAYNEQFF.

The table lists this clonotype with many counts. The chain couples TRBV5-6 to TRBJ2-2, with D perhaps matching TRBD2 (5 bases). This CDR3 contains 16 residues. The V end was cut by 0 bases, the J end by 1 base, with 10 bases between. CDR1 and CDR2 from the germline V gene are SGHDT and YYEEEE. CDR3: CASSLGLGRNTGELFF. CDR3 DNA sequence: TGTGCCAGCAGCTTGGGATTAGGGAGGAACACCGGGGAGCTGTTTTTT.

This clonotype was observed at least ten times. This sequence joins TRBV7-3 and TRBJ1-3; tentative D call: TRBD1 (6 bases). Germline loops: CDR1 SGHTA, CDR2 FQGTGA. Trimming left V 1 base short and J 3 bases short, with 10 bases between. The CDR3 is 15 residues long. The CDR3 DNA reads as TGTGCCAGCAGCTTAAATGGGGGGCTTGGAAACACCATATATTTT. The encoded protein is CASSLNGGLGNTIYF.

The J gene is TRBJ2-5, the V gene TRBV20-1, with 11 bases identical to TRBD2. CDR3 length equals 14 residues. Germline values: CDR1 DFQATT, CDR2 SNEGSKA (reference sequence). With 4 bases clipped from V and 5 bases from J, the junction kept 6 bases outside the gene matches. In nucleotides, the CDR3 is TGCAGTGCTATACCTAGCGGGAGGCGCGAGACCCAGTACTTC. Translated, it gives CSAIPSGRRETQYF.

This sequence joins TRBV7-2 and TRBJ2-5, with 7 bases that match TRBD2. The end of the DNA aligns better with TRBJ2-1, so the J call may be wrong. CDR1 is SGHTA, CDR2 FQGNSA, per germline. The CDR3 totals 16 residues. The CDR3 loop reads CASSLPWGGNYNEQFF. The CDR3 region has the DNA TGTGCCAGCAGCTTGCCCTGGGGGGGGAATTACAATGAGCAGTTCTTC.

Comments on this clonotype: The junction departs from the called germline gene at one end, perhaps through a read error. V usage is TRBV11-2 and J usage is TRBJ2-4, with TRBD2 identical over 7 bases. CDR1 and CDR2 from the germline V gene are SGHAT and FQNNGV. The CDR3 is 19 residues long. As DNA, the CDR3 is TGTGCCAGCAGCTTAAGGAGTAAGGGAGGGAGCTCCTATAATTCACCCCTCCACTTC. Its protein is CASSLRSKGGSSYNSPLHF.

This clonotype was seen repeatedly, ten times or more. This may come from a read error, since a much larger clone is one base off. V usage is TRBV12-3 or TRBV12-4 and J usage is TRBJ2-7; possibly TRBD1 or TRBD2 for D (6 bases each). The length of the CDR3 is 14 residues. The germline V and J ends were trimmed by 7 bases and 7 bases, with 20 bases remaining between them. This CDR3 is CASIALSGTGEQYF. The DNA of the CDR3 is TGTGCCAGCATCGCCCTTAGCGGCACAGGGGAGCAGTACTTC.

A single count supports this clonotype. The CDR3: CARGEEDRSYEQYF. In DNA form, the CDR3 reads TGTGCCAGGGGAGAAGAGGACAGGAGCTACGAGCAGTACTTC. The V gene is TRBV6-1, the J gene TRBJ2-3, with TRBD1 identical over 7 bases. The J call may not be correct, given that the DNA end is closer to TRBJ2-7. Germline CDR1 MNHNS, CDR2 SASEGT. The CDR3 runs 14 residues.

About this clonotype: This could be a read error, since a much larger clone is one nucleotide away. The V gene is TRBV5-1, the J gene TRBJ2-7, with 10 bases matching TRBD2. With V trimmed by 1 base and J by 7 bases, 8 bases remained unmatched. The germline CDR1 and CDR2 sequences are SGHRS and YFSETQ. There are 15 residues in the CDR3. The CDR3 loop reads CASSLTSGTYNEQYF. CDR3 bases: TGCGCCAGCAGCTTGACTAGCGGGACCTACAATGAGCAGTACTTC.

This clonotype appeared once. The rearrangement links TRBV30 to TRBJ2-3; D not certain. Trimming pared 3 bases from V and 2 bases from J, leaving 9 bases between. Germline CDR1 is GTSNPN and CDR2 is SVGIG (reference sequence). This CDR3 has 13 residues. The CDR3 DNA reads as TGTGCCTGGAGGGTCGGATACACAGATACGCAGTATTTT. Translated, it gives CAWRVGYTDTQYF.

In DNA form, the CDR3 reads TGTGCCAGCAGCTTAGGTAGGGGGAGCTATGGCTACACCTTC. Amino acid sequence: CASSLGRGSYGYTF. The chain uses TRBV7-2 and TRBJ1-2; maybe TRBD1 (6 bases). Germline values: CDR1 SGHTA, CDR2 FQGNSA. V lost 1 base, J lost 4 bases, and 10 bases lay in between. This CDR3 region has 14 residues.

The V gene is TRBV11-1, the J gene TRBJ2-5, with D possibly called TRBD1 or TRBD2 (6 bases each). Matching the DNA end better, TRBJ2-1 makes the J call doubtful. This CDR3 contains 14 residues. Germline V gene sequence: CDR1 SGHAT, CDR2 FQDESV (reference sequence). The CDR3 region has the DNA TGTGCCAGCAGCTTTGGAGGGGGCTACAATGAGCAGTTCTTC. Amino acid sequence: CASSFGGGYNEQFF.

This clonotype was picked up many times. The chain combines TRBV11-3 with TRBJ1-1; D gene uncertain. V was shortened by 4 bases and J by 2 bases, with 11 bases between the two germline ends. CDR3 length equals 14 residues. In germline, CDR1 is SGHNT, CDR2 YENEEA. The CDR3 loop is CASSSRTVNTEAFF. The CDR3 bases are TGTGCCAGCAGCTCCAGGACGGTAAACACTGAAGCTTTCTTT.

The chain couples TRBV20-1 to TRBJ2-3; TRBD1 is a possible D gene (6 bases). The end of the DNA is better explained by TRBJ2-7, so the J call may be wrong. The germline CDR1 and CDR2 sequences are DFQATT and SNEGSKA (reference sequence). This CDR3 contains 14 residues. DNA for the CDR3: TGCAGTGCTAGCCCCGGGACACCAACCTACGAGCAGTACTTC. Encoded protein: CSASPGTPTYEQYF.

This clonotype was seen many times. The chain's CDR3 is CASAPGTTYISEQFF. The CDR3 nucleotides are TGTGCTAGTGCCCCCGGGACTACGTACATCAGTGAGCAGTTCTTC. The genes are TRBV12-5 and TRBJ2-1; 7 bases are shared with TRBD2. Per germline, CDR1 LGHNT and CDR2 FRNRAP. The length of the CDR3 is 15 residues. Trimming took 7 bases from V and 9 from J; bases not matched to a gene: 15.

This clonotype was seen a few times. The V call is TRBV29-1, the J call TRBJ1-2, with 11 positions matching TRBD1. V shed 4 bases, J shed 8 bases, and the junction held 3 bases outside the gene matches. From germline, CDR1 is SQVTM and CDR2 ANQGSEA. The CDR3 extends over 12 amino acids. The CDR3 DNA reads TGCAGCGTTGGGGACAGGGGGGACGGCTACACCTTC. Protein product: CSVGDRGDGYTF.

This clonotype was seen ten or more times. The V call is TRBV5-5, the J call TRBJ2-1, with TRBD2 matching over 8 bases. The CDR3 is 15 amino acids. The trim removed 3 bases at V and 7 bases at J, leaving 9 bases unmatched. Germline CDR1 and CDR2: SGHKS and YYEKEE (reference sequence). This chain's CDR3 is CASSSQAGAWNEQFF. CDR3 coding DNA: TGTGCCAGCAGCTCTCAAGCGGGAGCTTGGAATGAGCAGTTCTTC.

This chain joins TRBV7-6 and TRBJ2-7; possible D gene TRBD2, 7 bases. This CDR3 has 16 amino acids. Germline V gene lookup returns CDR1 SGHVS and CDR2 FNYEAQ. V was trimmed by 4 bases and J by 7 bases, leaving 23 bases between them. The CDR3 loop reads CASSSLGGGPSHEQYF. The CDR3 DNA reads as TGTGCCAGCAGCTCGCTAGGGGGGGGGCCGAGTCATGAGCAGTACTTC. The whole variable domain, filled in from reference TRBV7-6 and TRBJ2-7, reads GAGVSQSPRYKVTKRGQDVALRCDPISGHVSLYWYRQALGQGPEFLTYFNYEAQQDKSGLPNDRFSAERPEGSISTLTIQRTEQRDSAMYRCASSSLGGGPSHEQYFGPGTRLTVT.